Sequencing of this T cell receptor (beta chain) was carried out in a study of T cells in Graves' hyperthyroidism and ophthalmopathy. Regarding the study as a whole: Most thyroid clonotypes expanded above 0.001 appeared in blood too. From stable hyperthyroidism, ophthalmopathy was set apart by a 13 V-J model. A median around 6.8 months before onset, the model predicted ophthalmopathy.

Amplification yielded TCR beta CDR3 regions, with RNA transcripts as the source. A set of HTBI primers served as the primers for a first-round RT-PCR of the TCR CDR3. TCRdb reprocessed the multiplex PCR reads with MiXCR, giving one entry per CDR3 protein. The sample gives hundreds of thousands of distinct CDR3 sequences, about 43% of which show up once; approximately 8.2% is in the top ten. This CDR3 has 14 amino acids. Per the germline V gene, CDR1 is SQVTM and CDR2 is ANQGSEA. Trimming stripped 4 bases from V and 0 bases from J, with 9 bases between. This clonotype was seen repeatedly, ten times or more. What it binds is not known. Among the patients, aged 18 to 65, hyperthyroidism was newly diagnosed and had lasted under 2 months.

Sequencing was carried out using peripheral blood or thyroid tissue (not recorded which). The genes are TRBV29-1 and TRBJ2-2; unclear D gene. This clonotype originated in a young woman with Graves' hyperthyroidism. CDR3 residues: CSVGQVANTGELFF. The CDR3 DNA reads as TGCAGCGTTGGGCAGGTCGCGAACACCGGGGAGCTGTTTTTT.